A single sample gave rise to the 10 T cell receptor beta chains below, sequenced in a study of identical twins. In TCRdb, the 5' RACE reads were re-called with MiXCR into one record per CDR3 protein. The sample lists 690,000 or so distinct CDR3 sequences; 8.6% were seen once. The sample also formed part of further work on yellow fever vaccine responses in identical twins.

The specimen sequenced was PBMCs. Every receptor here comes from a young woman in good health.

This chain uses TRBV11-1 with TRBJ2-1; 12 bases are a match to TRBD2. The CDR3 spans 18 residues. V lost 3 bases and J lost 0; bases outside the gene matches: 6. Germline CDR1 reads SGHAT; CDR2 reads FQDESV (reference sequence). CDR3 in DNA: TGTGCCAGCAGCTTGCTAGCGGGGGGGCCGGCCTCCTACAATGAGCAGTTCTTC. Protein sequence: CASSLLAGGPASYNEQFF.

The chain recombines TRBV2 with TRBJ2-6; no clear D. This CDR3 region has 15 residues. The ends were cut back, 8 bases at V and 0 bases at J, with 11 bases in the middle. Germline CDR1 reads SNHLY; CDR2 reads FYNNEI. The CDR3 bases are TGTGCCAGCCGAAGGGCAACCTCTGGGGCCAACGTCCTGACTTTC. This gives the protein CASRRATSGANVLTF.

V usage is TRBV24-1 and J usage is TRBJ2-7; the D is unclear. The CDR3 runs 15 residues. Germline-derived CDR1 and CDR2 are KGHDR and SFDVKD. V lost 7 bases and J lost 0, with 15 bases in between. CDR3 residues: CATRPLRSFSYEQYF. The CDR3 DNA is TGTGCCACCAGGCCACTGCGGAGCTTCTCCTACGAGCAGTACTTC.

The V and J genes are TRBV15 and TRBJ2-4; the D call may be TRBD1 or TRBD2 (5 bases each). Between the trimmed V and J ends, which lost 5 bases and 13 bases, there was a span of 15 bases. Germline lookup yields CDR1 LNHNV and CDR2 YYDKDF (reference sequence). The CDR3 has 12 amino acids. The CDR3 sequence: CATSVPGRGQYF. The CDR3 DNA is TGTGCCACCAGCGTCCCGGGACGTGGGCAGTACTTC.

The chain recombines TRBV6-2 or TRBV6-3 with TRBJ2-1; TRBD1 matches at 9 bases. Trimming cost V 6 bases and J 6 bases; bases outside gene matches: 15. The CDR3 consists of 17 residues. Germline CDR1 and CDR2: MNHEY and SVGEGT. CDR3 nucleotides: TGTGCCAGCAGACAAACTAGACGGGACAGGGTAATCAATGAGCAGTTCTTC. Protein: CASRQTRRDRVINEQFF.

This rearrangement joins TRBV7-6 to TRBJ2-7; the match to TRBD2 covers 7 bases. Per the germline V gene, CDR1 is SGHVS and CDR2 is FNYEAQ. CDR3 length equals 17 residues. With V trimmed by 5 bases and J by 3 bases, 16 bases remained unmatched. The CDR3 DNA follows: TGTGCCAGCAGCGGAGGAATCCTAGCGGATACCGGCTACGAGCAGTACTTC. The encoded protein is CASSGGILADTGYEQYF.

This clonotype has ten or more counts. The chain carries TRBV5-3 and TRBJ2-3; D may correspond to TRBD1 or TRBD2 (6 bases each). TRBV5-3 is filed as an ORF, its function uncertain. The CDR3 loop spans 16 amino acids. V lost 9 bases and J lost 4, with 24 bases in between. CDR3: CATTRGGISKADTQYF. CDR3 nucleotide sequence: TGTGCCACGACTCGAGGGGGGATCAGCAAGGCAGATACGCAGTATTTT.

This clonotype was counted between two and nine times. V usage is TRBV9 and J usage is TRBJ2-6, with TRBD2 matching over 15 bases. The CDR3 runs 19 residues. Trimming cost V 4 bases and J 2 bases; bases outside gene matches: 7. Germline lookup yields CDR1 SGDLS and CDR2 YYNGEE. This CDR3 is CASSSRTSGGAAGANVLTF. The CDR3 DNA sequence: TGTGCCAGCAGCTCCCGGACTAGCGGGGGGGCCGCTGGGGCCAACGTCCTGACTTTC.

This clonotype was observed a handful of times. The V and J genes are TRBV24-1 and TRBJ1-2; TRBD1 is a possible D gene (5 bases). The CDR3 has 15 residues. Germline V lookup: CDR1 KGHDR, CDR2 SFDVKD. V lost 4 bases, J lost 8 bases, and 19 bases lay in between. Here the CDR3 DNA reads TGTGCCACCAGTGACCACCAGGGAGGTGGTTTCGGCTACACCTTC. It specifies CATSDHQGGGFGYTF.

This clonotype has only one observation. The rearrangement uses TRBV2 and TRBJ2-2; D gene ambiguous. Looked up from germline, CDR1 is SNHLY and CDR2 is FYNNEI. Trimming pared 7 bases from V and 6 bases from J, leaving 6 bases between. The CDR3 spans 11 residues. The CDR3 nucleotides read TGTGCCAGCAAGGTCCCCGGGGAGCTGTTTTTT. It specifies CASKVPGELFF.